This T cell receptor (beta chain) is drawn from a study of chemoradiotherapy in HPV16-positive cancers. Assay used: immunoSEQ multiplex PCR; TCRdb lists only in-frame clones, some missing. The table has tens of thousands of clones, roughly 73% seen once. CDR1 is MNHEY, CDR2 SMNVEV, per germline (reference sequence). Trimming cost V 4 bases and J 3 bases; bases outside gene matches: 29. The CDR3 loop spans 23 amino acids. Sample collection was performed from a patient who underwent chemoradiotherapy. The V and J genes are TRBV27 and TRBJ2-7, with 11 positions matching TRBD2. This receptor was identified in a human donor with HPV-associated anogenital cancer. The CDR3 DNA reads TGTGCCAGCAGTTCATTGGCGCTGCCTAGCGGGAGGTTTGGAACTCGGTACTACTACGAGCAGTACTTC. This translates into CASSSLALPSGRFGTRYYYEQYF.